The text below deals with one T cell receptor (beta chain). Its antigen has not been determined. Base qualities are not provided; no much larger clone lies one nucleotide away. The entire amount of isolated RNA was reverse transcribed using the High Capacity cDNA Reverse Transcription Kit, so the sequenced TCRB transcripts were expressed ones. Naive, central memory and regulatory T cell samples underwent deep immunoSEQ sequencing, averaging around 3.9 million total reads per sample. After sorted cells were lysed in RLT buffer, RNA was extracted with DNase-treated RNeasy Micro or Mini kits, with the choice depending on cell number. Each cell subset was processed on its own to prevent cross-contamination, while patient and healthy donor samples were processed together. The immunoSEQ multiplex PCR was used to amplify TCRB sequences from cDNA, yielding 87-bp fragments that span the CDR3 region. Amplicons were sequenced on the Illumina HiSeq platform. The original pipeline was this. Synthetic template baselines were used to correct PCR bias computationally, reads within Hamming distance 2 were collapsed together, and singletons that could not be merged were discarded. Reads were aligned against IMGT to assign V, D and J genes, CDR3 length and insertions or deletions at six rearrangement sites. Within each subset, clonotype counts were normalized to sorted cell number, and only after that were true diversity and Gini coefficients computed with the tcR R package. The overlap coefficient, calculated on TCRB nucleotide sequences, was used to quantify repertoire sharing. As a proxy for the pre-selection repertoire, out-of-frame TCRB sequences from naive cells were analyzed. Not all clones reach the TCRdb copy of this immuneACCESS table, which keeps in-frame sequences only. Checked studies attribute under half of the gap to unresolved V genes and leave the rest unexplained. From that table come the V and J calls and clone size; the DNA was used to work out D and trimming. The sample table contains about 930,000 clones; only one count was recorded for under 20% of them. Around 0.02% of the sample is held by the ten biggest clonotypes.

The CDR3, from cysteine to phenylalanine, totals 14 residues. CDR3 DNA is the only sequence kept; it has 42 bases, read in frame from the first base. V loses 4 bases of germline sequence and J loses 5 bases, and the interval between the two ends is 14 bases. CDR1 MNHEY and CDR2 SVGAGI are derived from the germline V gene. This sample is part of a study of beta chain features in type 1 diabetes (dated by TCRdb to the late 2010s). Describing the broader study: Patients and healthy donors did not differ in mean age, gender distribution, total cell number or subset yield. In the study, TCRB repertoires of sorted circulating CD4+ T cell subsets from recently diagnosed type 1 diabetes patients were compared with those of matched healthy donors. A total of some 100,000,000 sorted cells were examined across all samples, and a strong correlation was observed between cell number per subset and RNA yield. Naive and central memory subsets were obtained from all 30 or so donors, but regulatory and stem cell-like memory subsets were isolated from only 8 patients and about 8 healthy donors.

General findings and caveats noted by the study authors: At VDJ recombination sites, patients with type 1 diabetes made fewer insertions and deleted more nucleotides, a pattern implying thymic rearrangement abnormalities. HLA sub-analyses involved small numbers of individuals, so any influence of HLA type on TCRB rearrangement remained unresolved. Naive, central memory and regulatory TCRB repertoires appeared to be more similar among patients than among healthy donors. Because cDNA rather than genomic DNA was sequenced, highly expressing activated cells could have been over-represented, although no difference in activation and CD3 levels was found between groups. Type 1 diabetes patients showed a moderate but significant shortening of TCRB CDR3 length in all four CD4+ subsets. Shorter templates might be favored by PCR, yet because patient and control samples were amplified and corrected together, any such skew would affect both groups equally.

Each donor gave one peripheral blood draw, averaging about 120 mL, which was collected into heparinised tubes. A BD FACSAria II and a panel including CD45RO, CCR7, CD25, CD127, CD95 and CD27 were used to sort naive, central memory, regulatory and stem cell-like memory CD4+ T cells. All sorted populations exceeded 98% purity. PBMCs were isolated immediately by Lymphoprep density gradient centrifugation and stained directly without culture. So that batch effects would be minimized, each experiment stained and sorted samples in pairs, pairing one healthy donor with one patient. The rearranged chain carries TRBV6-5 and TRBJ2-5, with the identity of the D gene unclear. The TCR originated in a woman younger than 35 in good health. The sequenced sample was naive CD4+ T cells from blood. Sample cell subset or site, as interpreted from the label and publication: true naive CD4+ T cells. DNA sequence: TGTGCCAGCAGTTTTAATCCCAGGCATGAGACCCAGTACTTC. Its protein is CASSFNPRHETQYF.